The sequence of this TCR beta chain was determined in a study of T cell changes during pregnancy in multiple sclerosis. Repertoires were generated with immunoSEQ multiplex PCR, while TCRdb's copy carries only in-frame clones and drops some. The data contain approximately 13,000 clones, about 92% of them singletons. The CDR3 covers 14 residues. Germline V gene sequence: CDR1 MGHRA, CDR2 YSYEKL. Between the trimmed V and J ends, which lost 0 bases and 4 bases, there was a span of 9 bases. This TCR was recovered from a female donor in good health, enrolled as a control in a pregnancy study. The chain links TRBV4-1 to TRBJ1-2; a possible D gene is TRBD1 (6 bases). Sample: peripheral blood, taken in the second trimester of pregnancy. In nucleotides, the CDR3 is TGCGCCAGCAGCCAAGATCAGGGGCCCTATGGCTACACCTTC. It codes for CASSQDQGPYGYTF.